This is a list of T cell receptor beta chains from one sample in a study of T cell responses to AZD1222 COVID-19 vaccine. Clones were read by immunoSEQ multiplex PCR, and TCRdb kept only the in-frame ones, dropping some. The table lists approximately 200,000 clones, 90% to 95% of them singletons. The sample was peripheral blood, taken 28 days after the second AZD1222 dose. Receptors originate from an adult who received the AZD1222 COVID-19 vaccine. Both conserved end residues are part of each CDR3.

J gene	V gene	CDR3 protein
TRBJ2-5	TRBV28	CASSYRVQETQYF
TRBJ1-6	TRBV4-2	CASSRGGSDNSPLHF
TRBJ2-5	TRBV19	CASRVAGMGETQYF
TRBJ2-3	TRBV11-2	CASSLRTPSTDTQYF
TRBJ2-7	TRBV5-6	CASSYSPTGYRYEQYF
TRBJ2-3	TRBV25-1	CASRPGLSYTDTQYF
TRBJ1-3	TRBV5-4	CASSLSGGELGNTIYF
TRBJ2-7	TRBV5-3	CARSLASADPSSIYEQYF
TRBJ1-4	TRBV3-1/TRBV3-2	CASSQQGASNEKLFF
TRBJ1-1	TRBV11-3	CASSGRTGTTEAFF
TRBJ1-3	TRBV6-5	CASSYEDSRNTIYF
TRBJ1-1	TRBV4-1	CASSQGQVNTEAFF
TRBJ1-4	TRBV7-2	CASSPSTEKLFF
TRBJ1-4	TRBV28	CASSFLNSNEKLFF
TRBJ2-1	TRBV6-5	CASSLDGQRPHEQFF
TRBJ2-7	TRBV7-9	CASSSQGSYEQYF